This record concerns one T cell receptor (beta chain) sequence. Germline trimming cut 3 bases from V and 1 base from J; bases unmatched to any gene: 9. There are 17 residues in the CDR3. The germline V gene encodes CDR1 SGHVS and CDR2 FQNEAQ. This sample was taken from a study of cytomegalovirus exposure and HLA in healthy donors. In the PCR, 60 Vbeta and 13 Jbeta primers were used. Generated by immunoSEQ multiplex PCR, the TCRdb table keeps only in-frame clones and is missing some. The sample includes more than 150,000 clones, roughly 87% of them seen just once. The clonotype was recovered from a girl in the first two years of life in good health and CMV-seronegative. The chain recombines TRBV7-8 with TRBJ1-1; TRBD1 matches at 9 bases. Sequencing input: PBMCs. The CDR3 region is CASSFFTGGWSNTEAFF. Written as DNA, the CDR3 is TGTGCCAGCAGCTTTTTTACAGGGGGCTGGTCGAACACTGAAGCTTTCTTT.